This passage covers 14 T cell receptor beta chains from one sample sequenced in a study of T cells in Graves' hyperthyroidism and ophthalmopathy. What was amplified from RNA transcripts were TCR beta CDR3 regions. Researchers ran a first-round RT-PCR on the TCR CDR3 using the HTBI primer set. TCRdb used MiXCR to reprocess the multiplex PCR reads, holding one entry per CDR3 protein. The sample holds 600,000 to 650,000 distinct CDR3 sequences, roughly 17% seen once. Sample: blood. The source of these receptors is a woman younger than 45 with Graves' hyperthyroidism.

The rearrangement uses TRBV12-3 or TRBV12-4 and TRBJ2-1, with D perhaps matching TRBD2 (5 bases). This CDR3 is 13 amino acids long. Between the trimmed V and J ends, which lost 0 bases and 9 bases, there was a span of 9 bases. CDR3 in amino acids: CASSLAGVAEQFF. CDR3 coding DNA: TGTGCCAGCAGTTTAGCGGGAGTAGCTGAGCAGTTCTTC.

In this sample, this clonotype turned up a few times. The chain is built from TRBV18 and TRBJ2-2; tentative D call: TRBD1 (6 bases). Germline loops: CDR1 KGHSH, CDR2 LQKENI. The ends were cut back, 5 bases at V and 0 bases at J, with 7 bases in the middle. The CDR3 spans 14 residues. In DNA, the CDR3 is TGTGCCAGCTCAGGGGACACGAACACCGGGGAGCTGTTTTTT. Translating gives CASSGDTNTGELFF. The full variable domain, in which reference TRBV18 and TRBJ2-2 provide the parts outside the CDR3, is NAGVMQNPRHLVRRRGQEARLRCSPMKGHSHVYWYRQLPEEGLKFMVYLQKENIIDESGMPKERFSAEFPKEGPSILRIQQVVRGDSAAYFCASSGDTNTGELFFGEGSRLTVL.

This chain links TRBV6-5 with TRBJ1-3; unclear D gene. Trimming cost V 8 bases and J 3 bases, with 5 bases left between them. Germline V CDR1 and CDR2: MNHEY, SVGAGI. The CDR3 extends over 11 amino acids. CDR3 sequence: CASVLGNTIYF. The CDR3, as DNA: TGTGCCAGCGTACTTGGAAACACCATATATTTT.

This clonotype was counted ten times or more. J is TRBJ2-1 and V is TRBV12-3 or TRBV12-4, with 7 bases that match TRBD1. Trimming removed 8 bases from V and 7 bases from J; junction bases left unmatched: 5. CDR3 length: 12 amino acids. CDR3 residues: CASRDSRNEQFF. The CDR3 DNA sequence: TGTGCCAGCCGGGACAGCCGGAATGAGCAGTTCTTC.

A single count supports this clonotype. This rearrangement joins TRBV5-1 to TRBJ2-5, with unresolved D. The length of the CDR3 is 13 residues. Germline values: CDR1 SGHRS, CDR2 YFSETQ. The V end was cut by 2 bases, the J end by 1 base, with 6 bases between. The CDR3 here is CASSFAVQETQYF. The CDR3 DNA follows: TGCGCCAGCAGCTTCGCAGTCCAAGAGACCCAGTACTTC.

In this sample, this clonotype turned up many times. The chain carries TRBV5-5 and TRBJ2-7, with D perhaps matching TRBD2 (6 bases). Germline CDR1 is SGHKS and CDR2 is YYEKEE (reference sequence). The CDR3 sequence is 13 residues long. Trimming stripped 0 bases from V and 6 bases from J, with 10 bases between. The CDR3 loop reads CASSLVSGIEQYF. CDR3 nucleotide sequence: TGTGCCAGCAGCTTGGTTAGCGGTATCGAGCAGTACTTC.

The table lists this clonotype with many counts. The rearrangement joins TRBV6-1 to TRBJ1-5, with D maybe TRBD1 (6 bases). Germline V gene lookup returns CDR1 MNHNS and CDR2 SASEGT. Trimming removed 5 bases at V and 5 bases at J, with 25 bases between. This CDR3 region has 18 residues. CDR3 amino acids: CASSHTTPGTLGDQPQHF. CDR3 DNA sequence: TGTGCCAGCAGTCACACGACCCCCGGGACACTGGGTGATCAGCCCCAGCATTTT.

In its sample, this clonotype was seen many times. The chain combines TRBV28 with TRBJ2-3; D remains unclear. CDR3 length: 13 residues. The germline CDR1 and CDR2 sequences are MDHEN and SYDVKM. Trimming left V 5 bases short and J 2 bases short, with 8 bases between. The CDR3 reads CASSGVITDTQYF. The CDR3 DNA reads as TGTGCCAGCAGTGGAGTCATCACAGATACGCAGTATTTT.

This clonotype occurred a few times. The J gene is TRBJ2-7, the V gene TRBV9; 7 nucleotides agree with TRBD2. V lost 0 bases to trimming and J lost 5 bases; unmatched junction nucleotides: 5. The CDR3 totals 14 residues. CDR1 SGDLS and CDR2 YYNGEE come from the germline V gene. The CDR3 DNA follows: TGTGCCAGCAGCGTAGGAGGCCGGGGGGACGAGCAGTACTTC. It codes for CASSVGGRGDEQYF.

V is TRBV12-3 or TRBV12-4 and J is TRBJ1-6; D is possibly TRBD1 (5 bases). Trimming left V 7 bases short and J 9 bases short, with 10 bases between. This CDR3 has 12 amino acids. In DNA form, the CDR3 reads TGTGCCAGCAAAGGGGCGTTTTCACCCCTCCACTTT. This sequence encodes CASKGAFSPLHF.

Many counts were recorded for this clonotype. V is TRBV7-2 and J is TRBJ2-2; D is unresolved. CDR1 is SGHTA and CDR2 is FQGNSA in the germline V gene. V lost 3 bases, J lost 6 bases, and 5 bases lay in between. CDR3 length: 12 amino acids. The chain's CDR3 is CASSFEAGELFF. The CDR3, as DNA: TGTGCCAGCAGCTTTGAAGCCGGGGAGCTGTTTTTT.

The chain employs TRBV11-3 and TRBJ2-1, with D possibly being TRBD1 (5 bases). Germline V gives CDR1 SGHNT, CDR2 YENEEA. The CDR3 has 15 residues. Trimming removed 1 base at V and 1 base at J, with 8 bases between. The CDR3 is CASSLGGDSYNEQFF. CDR3 bases: TGTGCCAGCAGCTTAGGGGGCGATTCCTACAATGAGCAGTTCTTC.

At least ten counts were recorded for this clonotype. The genes are TRBV7-9 and TRBJ2-4, with 11 nucleotides matching TRBD1. Germline CDR1 SEHNR, CDR2 FQNEAQ (reference sequence). CDR3 length: 14 residues. J gave up 9 bases and V 5 bases, and 6 bases lay outside the gene matches. The CDR3 DNA reads TGTGCCAGCAGCCCCGGGACAGGGGGACCCATTCAGTACTTC. It is translated as CASSPGTGGPIQYF.

This chain joins TRBV11-3 and TRBJ1-3; no firm D call. Looked up from germline, CDR1 is SGHNT and CDR2 is YENEEA. CDR3 length: 13 residues. V was trimmed by 8 bases and J by 0 bases, leaving 8 bases between them. CDR3: CASSAISGNTIYF. The CDR3 DNA follows: TGTGCCAGCTCCGCAATCTCTGGAAACACCATATATTTT.